These T cell receptor beta chains were read from a single sample in a study of graft-versus-host responses after intestinal transplantation. Some clones are missing from TCRdb's copy, which holds only in-frame ones; the method was immunoSEQ multiplex PCR. This sample has roughly 98,000 clones; over 85% occur once, and the top ten carry about 1.1%. The antigens of these receptors remain unknown. Sequenced material: unstimulated CD8+ T cells sorted from spleen or lymph node cells, taken before transplant. Receptors originate from a human donor who was the organ donor for an intestinal transplant. CDR3s include the opening cysteine and the closing phenylalanine or tryptophan. The D gene is left open where the match is weak. For some rows the clone size is stated as once, few or many, or as a class when expanded; others skip it.

CDR3nt: TGTGCCAGCAACCCTAGCGGGGGCTCCTACAATGAGCAGTTCTTC; CDR3aa: CASNPSGGSYNEQFF; j_gene: TRBJ2-1; abundance: NA; len: 15; d_gene: TRBD2; v_gene: TRBV11-2
CDR3nt: TGTGCCAGCACAGACACCGGGGAGCTGTTTTTT; CDR3aa: CASTDTGELFF; j_gene: TRBJ2-2; abundance: NA; len: 11; d_gene: NA; v_gene: TRBV27
CDR3nt: TGTGCCAGTACGGGACTAGCGGGATTCGGCACGGGCTACGAGCAGTACTTC; CDR3aa: CASTGLAGFGTGYEQYF; j_gene: TRBJ2-7; abundance: NA; len: 17; d_gene: TRBD2; v_gene: TRBV28
CDR3nt: TGTGCCAGCAGTTTGTTTGCTACCGCTGGCACAGATACGCAGTATTTT; CDR3aa: CASSLFATAGTDTQYF; j_gene: TRBJ2-3; abundance: NA; len: 16; d_gene: NA; v_gene: TRBV27
CDR3nt: TGTGCCAGCAGTCAGACACCGAACCCACCCCTCCACTTT; CDR3aa: CASSQTPNPPLHF; j_gene: TRBJ1-6; abundance: NA; len: 13; d_gene: NA; v_gene: TRBV27
CDR3nt: TGTGCCAGCAGCTTTGTTCCGGGCAGCTCGGGGAATGAGCAGTTCTTC; CDR3aa: CASSFVPGSSGNEQFF; j_gene: TRBJ2-1; abundance: NA; len: 16; d_gene: NA; v_gene: TRBV5-4
CDR3nt: TGTGCCAGCAGCGTCTACAATGAGCAGTTCTTC; CDR3aa: CASSVYNEQFF; j_gene: TRBJ2-1; abundance: once; len: 11; d_gene: NA; v_gene: TRBV27
CDR3nt: TGTGCCAGCAGTTTACTCGGGACTAGCGGGGGGTACGAGCAGTTCTTC; CDR3aa: CASSLLGTSGGYEQFF; j_gene: TRBJ2-1; abundance: once; len: 16; d_gene: TRBD2; v_gene: TRBV27
CDR3nt: TGTGCCAGCAGCCCCGGGGGGGACAGCACAGATACGCAGTATTTT; CDR3aa: CASSPGGDSTDTQYF; j_gene: TRBJ2-3; abundance: NA; len: 15; d_gene: TRBD2; v_gene: TRBV7-9
CDR3nt: TGTGCCAGCCTTCCCGGGGGGGCCGTCGGGGAGCTGTTTTTT; CDR3aa: CASLPGGAVGELFF; j_gene: TRBJ2-2; abundance: NA; len: 14; d_gene: TRBD2; v_gene: TRBV11-3
CDR3nt: TGTGCCAGCTCACCTTCCGGGTTATACTATGGCTACACCTTC; CDR3aa: CASSPSGLYYGYTF; j_gene: TRBJ1-2; abundance: NA; len: 14; d_gene: NA; v_gene: TRBV18
CDR3nt: TGTGCCAGCAGCACAGGACAGGGCATGAACACTGAAGCTTTCTTT; CDR3aa: CASSTGQGMNTEAFF; j_gene: TRBJ1-1; abundance: NA; len: 15; d_gene: TRBD1; v_gene: TRBV5-4
CDR3nt: TGTGCCAGCAGTGCGGGAGCGGCGGATACGCAGTATTTT; CDR3aa: CASSAGAADTQYF; j_gene: TRBJ2-3; abundance: NA; len: 13; d_gene: NA; v_gene: TRBV6-4
CDR3nt: TGTGCCACCAGCAGAGACCCCAGTGGCACAGATACGCAGTATTTT; CDR3aa: CATSRDPSGTDTQYF; j_gene: TRBJ2-3; abundance: NA; len: 15; d_gene: NA; v_gene: TRBV15
CDR3nt: TGTGCCACCAGCAGAGATCTTAGCGGGAGTTGGACAGATACGCAGTATTTT; CDR3aa: CATSRDLSGSWTDTQYF; j_gene: TRBJ2-3; abundance: NA; len: 17; d_gene: TRBD2; v_gene: TRBV15
CDR3nt: TGTGCCAGCAGCCCGGGGAGCGGAGATAATACCTACGAGCAGTACTTC; CDR3aa: CASSPGSGDNTYEQYF; j_gene: TRBJ2-7; abundance: NA; len: 16; d_gene: NA; v_gene: TRBV5-5
CDR3nt: TGTGCCAGCAGCTTAAGTCCGGAGGGCTACACCTTC; CDR3aa: CASSLSPEGYTF; j_gene: TRBJ1-2; abundance: NA; len: 12; d_gene: NA; v_gene: TRBV7-9
CDR3nt: TGTGCCAGCTCCGACCGGAGACTAGCGGGCTCCTACGAGCAGTACTTC; CDR3aa: CASSDRRLAGSYEQYF; j_gene: TRBJ2-7; abundance: NA; len: 16; d_gene: TRBD2; v_gene: TRBV6-6
CDR3nt: TGTGCCAGCAGCTTGTTGTGGACAGGTAATAGCAATCAGCCCCAGCATTTT; CDR3aa: CASSLLWTGNSNQPQHF; j_gene: TRBJ1-5; abundance: NA; len: 17; d_gene: TRBD1; v_gene: TRBV5-5
CDR3nt: TGTGCCAGCAGGCTGACTAGCGGGGGGGATCGGGAGCAGTTCTTC; CDR3aa: CASRLTSGGDREQFF; j_gene: TRBJ2-1; abundance: NA; len: 15; d_gene: TRBD2; v_gene: TRBV6-6
CDR3nt: TGTGCCAGCAGTTACGGCATGAACACTGAAGCTTTCTTT; CDR3aa: CASSYGMNTEAFF; j_gene: TRBJ1-1; abundance: NA; len: 13; d_gene: NA; v_gene: TRBV6-6
CDR3nt: TGCGCCAGAGTCCCCGGGTCCGATAGCGAAGATACGCAGTATTTT; CDR3aa: CARVPGSDSEDTQYF; j_gene: TRBJ2-3; abundance: NA; len: 15; d_gene: NA; v_gene: TRBV10-1
CDR3nt: TGTGCCATCGTCGGGGGGCCTCCTGGAAACACCATATATTTT; CDR3aa: CAIVGGPPGNTIYF; j_gene: TRBJ1-3; abundance: NA; len: 14; d_gene: NA; v_gene: TRBV2
CDR3nt: TGTGCCAGCACCCGGACAGGGATGGGTTCAGATACGCAGTATTTT; CDR3aa: CASTRTGMGSDTQYF; j_gene: TRBJ2-3; abundance: NA; len: 15; d_gene: TRBD1; v_gene: TRBV27
CDR3nt: TGTGCCAGCAGTAGAATTACTAGCGGGACCCCCAAAAACATTCAGTACTTC; CDR3aa: CASSRITSGTPKNIQYF; j_gene: TRBJ2-4; abundance: NA; len: 17; d_gene: TRBD2; v_gene: TRBV28